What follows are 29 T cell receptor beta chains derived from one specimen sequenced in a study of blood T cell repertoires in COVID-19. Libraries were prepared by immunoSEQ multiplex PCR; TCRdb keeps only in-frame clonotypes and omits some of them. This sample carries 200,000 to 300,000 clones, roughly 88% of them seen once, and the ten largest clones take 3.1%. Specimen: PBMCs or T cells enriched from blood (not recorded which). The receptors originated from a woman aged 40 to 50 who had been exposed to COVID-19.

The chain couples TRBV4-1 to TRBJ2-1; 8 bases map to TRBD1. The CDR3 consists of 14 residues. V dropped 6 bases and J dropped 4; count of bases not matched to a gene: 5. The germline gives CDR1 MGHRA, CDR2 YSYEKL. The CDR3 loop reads CASRSGTGYNEQFF. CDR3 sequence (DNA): TGCGCCAGCAGGTCCGGGACAGGATACAATGAGCAGTTCTTC.

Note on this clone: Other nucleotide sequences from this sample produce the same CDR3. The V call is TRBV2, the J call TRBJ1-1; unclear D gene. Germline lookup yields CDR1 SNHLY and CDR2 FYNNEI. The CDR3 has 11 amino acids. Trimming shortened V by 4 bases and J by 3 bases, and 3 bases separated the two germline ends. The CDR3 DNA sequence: TGTGCCAGCAGTGCGGACACTGAAGCTTTCTTT. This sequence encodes CASSADTEAFF.

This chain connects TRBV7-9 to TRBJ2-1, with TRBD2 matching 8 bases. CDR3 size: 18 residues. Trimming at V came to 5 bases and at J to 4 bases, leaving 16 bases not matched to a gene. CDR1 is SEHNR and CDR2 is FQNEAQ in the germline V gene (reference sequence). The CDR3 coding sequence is TGTGCCAGCAGCATACCAGTCAGCGGGAGTCCCTCGTACAATGAGCAGTTCTTC. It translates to CASSIPVSGSPSYNEQFF.

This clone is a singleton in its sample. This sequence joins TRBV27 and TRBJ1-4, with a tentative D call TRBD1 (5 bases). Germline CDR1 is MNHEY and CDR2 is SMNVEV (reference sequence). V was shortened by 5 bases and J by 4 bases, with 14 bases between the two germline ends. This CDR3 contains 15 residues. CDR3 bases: TGTGCCAGCAGTCCCCGATGGGGCGGTAATGAAAAACTGTTTTTT. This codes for CASSPRWGGNEKLFF.

As DNA, the CDR3 is TGTGCCAGCAGTCGCCTTAATACCGCAGCAACTAATGAAAAACTGTTTTTT. It codes for CASSRLNTAATNEKLFF. The chain carries TRBV6-2 or TRBV6-3 and TRBJ1-4; D not certain. Looked up from germline, CDR1 is MNHEY and CDR2 is SVGEGT. The CDR3 has 17 residues. V was trimmed by 5 bases and J by 0 bases, leaving 16 bases between them.

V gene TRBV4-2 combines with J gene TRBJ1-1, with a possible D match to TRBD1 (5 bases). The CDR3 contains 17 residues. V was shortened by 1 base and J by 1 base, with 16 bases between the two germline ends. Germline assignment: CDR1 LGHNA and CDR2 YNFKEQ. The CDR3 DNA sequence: TGTGCCAGCAGCCAAGCGGGGACTTCCCTGGGGAACACTGAAGCTTTCTTT. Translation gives CASSQAGTSLGNTEAFF.

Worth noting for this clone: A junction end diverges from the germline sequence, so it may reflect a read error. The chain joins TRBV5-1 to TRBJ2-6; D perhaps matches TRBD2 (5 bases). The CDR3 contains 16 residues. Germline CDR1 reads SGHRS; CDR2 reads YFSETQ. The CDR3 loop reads CASSLGGGWDVNVLTF. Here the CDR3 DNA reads TGTGCCAGCAGCTTGGGTGGAGGTTGGGATGTCAACGTCCTGACTTTC.

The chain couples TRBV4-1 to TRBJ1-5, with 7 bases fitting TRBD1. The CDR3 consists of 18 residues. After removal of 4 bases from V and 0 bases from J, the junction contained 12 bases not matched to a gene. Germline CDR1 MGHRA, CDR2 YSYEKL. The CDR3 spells CASSPTGDRTYSNQPQHF. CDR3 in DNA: TGCGCCAGCAGCCCGACTGGGGACAGAACATATAGCAATCAGCCCCAGCATTTT.

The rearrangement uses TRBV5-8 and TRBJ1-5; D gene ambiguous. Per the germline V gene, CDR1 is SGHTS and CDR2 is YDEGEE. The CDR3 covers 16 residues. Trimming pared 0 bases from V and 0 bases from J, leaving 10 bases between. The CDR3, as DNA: TGTGCCAGCAGCTTGGTGTTGCCCAGTAGCAATCAGCCCCAGCATTTT. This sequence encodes CASSLVLPSSNQPQHF. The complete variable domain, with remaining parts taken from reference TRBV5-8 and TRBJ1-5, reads EAGVTQSPTHLIKTRGQQATLRCSPISGHTSVYWYQQALGLGLQFLLWYDEGEERNRGNFPPRFSGRQFPNYSSELNVNALELEDSALYLCASSLVLPSSNQPQHFGDGTRLSIL.

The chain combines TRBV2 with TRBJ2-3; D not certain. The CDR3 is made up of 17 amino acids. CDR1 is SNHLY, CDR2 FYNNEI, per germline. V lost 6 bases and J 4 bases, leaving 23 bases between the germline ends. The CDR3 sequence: CASRAVGFSGLPDTQYF. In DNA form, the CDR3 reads TGTGCCAGCAGGGCCGTGGGCTTTAGTGGTCTCCCAGATACGCAGTATTTT.

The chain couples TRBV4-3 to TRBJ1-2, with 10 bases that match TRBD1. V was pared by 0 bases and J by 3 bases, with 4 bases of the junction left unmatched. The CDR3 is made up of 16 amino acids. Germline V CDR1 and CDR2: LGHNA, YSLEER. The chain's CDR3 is CASSQDRDRGYYGYTF. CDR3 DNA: TGCGCCAGCAGCCAAGACCGGGACAGGGGCTACTATGGCTACACCTTC.

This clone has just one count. CDR3 sequence reads: CASSVGSGQVYQETQYF. Written as DNA, the CDR3 is TGTGCCAGCAGCGTAGGGTCGGGACAAGTATACCAAGAGACCCAGTACTTC. V and J are TRBV9 and TRBJ2-5; a weak D match, TRBD1 (6 bases). The germline V and J ends were trimmed by 0 bases and 0 bases, with 15 bases remaining between them. Germline lookup yields CDR1 SGDLS and CDR2 YYNGEE. This CDR3 is 17 amino acids long.

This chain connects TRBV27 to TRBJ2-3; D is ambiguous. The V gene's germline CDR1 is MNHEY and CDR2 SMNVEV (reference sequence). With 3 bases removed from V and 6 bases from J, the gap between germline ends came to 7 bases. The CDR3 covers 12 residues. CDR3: CASSFTRDTQYF. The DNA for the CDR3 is TGTGCCAGCAGTTTTACCAGGGATACGCAGTATTTT.

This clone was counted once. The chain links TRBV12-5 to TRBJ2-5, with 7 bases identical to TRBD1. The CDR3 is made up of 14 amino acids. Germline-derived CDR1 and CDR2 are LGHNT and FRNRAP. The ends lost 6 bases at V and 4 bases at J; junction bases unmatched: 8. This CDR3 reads CASGPGQVGETQYF. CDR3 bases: TGTGCTAGTGGACCCGGACAGGTTGGAGAGACCCAGTACTTC. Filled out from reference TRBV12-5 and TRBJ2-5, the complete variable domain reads DARVTQTPRHKVTEMGQEVTMRCQPILGHNTVFWYRQTMMQGLELLAYFRNRAPLDDSGMPKDRFSAEMPDATLATLKIQPSEPRDSAVYFCASGPGQVGETQYFGPGTRLLVL.

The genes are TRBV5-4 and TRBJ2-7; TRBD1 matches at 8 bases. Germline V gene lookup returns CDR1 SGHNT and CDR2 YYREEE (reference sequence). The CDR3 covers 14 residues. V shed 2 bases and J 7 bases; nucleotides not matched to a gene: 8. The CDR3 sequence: CASSFPGTGEEQYF. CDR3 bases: TGTGCCAGCAGCTTTCCCGGGACAGGCGAGGAGCAGTACTTC.

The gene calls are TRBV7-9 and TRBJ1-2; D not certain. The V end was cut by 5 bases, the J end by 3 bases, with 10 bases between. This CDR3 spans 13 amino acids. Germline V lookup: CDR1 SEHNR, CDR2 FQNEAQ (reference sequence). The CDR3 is CASSPVVYYGYTF. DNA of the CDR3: TGTGCCAGCAGCCCCGTAGTTTACTATGGCTACACCTTC. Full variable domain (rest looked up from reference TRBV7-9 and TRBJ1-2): DTGVSQNPRHKITKRGQNVTFRCDPISEHNRLYWYRQTLGQGPEFLTYFQNEAQLEKSRLLSDRFSAERPKGSFSTLEIQRTEQGDSAMYLCASSPVVYYGYTFGSGTRLTVV.

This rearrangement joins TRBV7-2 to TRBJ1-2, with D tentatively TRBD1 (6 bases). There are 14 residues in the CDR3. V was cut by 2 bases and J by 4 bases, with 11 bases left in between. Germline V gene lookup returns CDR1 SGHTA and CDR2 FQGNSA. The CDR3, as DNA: TGTGCCAGCAGCTTACAGACAGGCTCCTATGGCTACACCTTC. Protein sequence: CASSLQTGSYGYTF.

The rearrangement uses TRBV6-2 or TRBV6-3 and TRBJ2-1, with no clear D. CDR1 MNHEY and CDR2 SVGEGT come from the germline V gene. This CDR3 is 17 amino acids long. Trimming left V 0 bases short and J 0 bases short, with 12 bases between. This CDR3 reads CASSYSISRSSYNEQFF. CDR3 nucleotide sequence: TGTGCCAGCAGTTACTCGATATCCCGTAGCTCCTACAATGAGCAGTTCTTC.

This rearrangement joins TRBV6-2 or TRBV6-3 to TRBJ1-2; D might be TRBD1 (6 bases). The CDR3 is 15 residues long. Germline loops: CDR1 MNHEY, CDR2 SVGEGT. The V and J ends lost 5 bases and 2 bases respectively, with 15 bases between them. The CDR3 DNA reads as TGTGCCAGCAGTCCGAGACAGGCCAGAAACTATGGCTACACCTTC. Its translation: CASSPRQARNYGYTF.

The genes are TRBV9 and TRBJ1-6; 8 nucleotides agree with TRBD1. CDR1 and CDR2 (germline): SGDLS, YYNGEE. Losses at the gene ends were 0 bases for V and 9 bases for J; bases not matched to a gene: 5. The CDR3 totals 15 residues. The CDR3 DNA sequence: TGTGCCAGCAGCGTAGGAGACAGGGGTATTTCACCCCTCCACTTT. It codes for CASSVGDRGISPLHF.

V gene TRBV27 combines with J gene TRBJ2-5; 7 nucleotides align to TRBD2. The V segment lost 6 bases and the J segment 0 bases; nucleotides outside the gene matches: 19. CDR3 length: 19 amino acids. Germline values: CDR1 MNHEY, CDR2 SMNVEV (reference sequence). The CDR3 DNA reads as TGTGCCAGCAGCCGCACCACTCCCAAGAGGGGAGGGTACCAAGAGACCCAGTACTTC. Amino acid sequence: CASSRTTPKRGGYQETQYF.

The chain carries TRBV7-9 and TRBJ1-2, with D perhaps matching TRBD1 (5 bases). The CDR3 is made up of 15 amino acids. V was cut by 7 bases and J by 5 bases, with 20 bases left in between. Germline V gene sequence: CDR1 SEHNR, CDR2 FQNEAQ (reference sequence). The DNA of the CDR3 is TGTGCCAGCACCCCAGCGGGGGGTTCTCTTTATGGCTACACCTTC. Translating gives CASTPAGGSLYGYTF.

CDR3 sequence (DNA): TGTGCCAGCAGCCCACCTAGCGGGGGGAGCACAGATACGCAGTATTTT. The encoded protein is CASSPPSGGSTDTQYF. The chain has TRBV2 and TRBJ2-3; 11 bases align to TRBD2. The CDR3 has 16 amino acids. CDR1 and CDR2 from the germline V gene are SNHLY and FYNNEI. The V segment lost 6 bases and the J segment 0 bases; nucleotides outside the gene matches: 5.

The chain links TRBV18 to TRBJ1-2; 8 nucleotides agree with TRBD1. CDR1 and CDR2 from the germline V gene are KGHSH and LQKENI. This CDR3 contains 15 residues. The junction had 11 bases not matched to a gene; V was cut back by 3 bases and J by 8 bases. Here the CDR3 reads CASSPSGQASWGYTF. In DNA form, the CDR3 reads TGTGCCAGCTCACCCTCGGGACAGGCTAGTTGGGGCTACACCTTC.

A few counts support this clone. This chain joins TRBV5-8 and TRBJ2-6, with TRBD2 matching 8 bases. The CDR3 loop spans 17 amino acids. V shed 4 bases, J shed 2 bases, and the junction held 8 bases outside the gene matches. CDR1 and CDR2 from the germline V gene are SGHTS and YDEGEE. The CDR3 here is CASSGTGTSTGANVLTF. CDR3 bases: TGTGCCAGCAGCGGAACAGGGACTAGTACTGGGGCCAACGTCCTGACTTTC. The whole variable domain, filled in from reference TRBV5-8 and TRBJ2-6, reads EAGVTQSPTHLIKTRGQQATLRCSPISGHTSVYWYQQALGLGLQFLLWYDEGEERNRGNFPPRFSGRQFPNYSSELNVNALELEDSALYLCASSGTGTSTGANVLTFGAGSRLTVL.

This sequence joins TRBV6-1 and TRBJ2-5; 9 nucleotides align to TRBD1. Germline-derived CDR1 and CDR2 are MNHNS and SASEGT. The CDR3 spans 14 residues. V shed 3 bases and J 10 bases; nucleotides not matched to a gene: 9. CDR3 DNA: TGTGCCAGCAGTGAGGTTTATAGGACAGGGGACCAGTACTTC. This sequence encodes CASSEVYRTGDQYF.

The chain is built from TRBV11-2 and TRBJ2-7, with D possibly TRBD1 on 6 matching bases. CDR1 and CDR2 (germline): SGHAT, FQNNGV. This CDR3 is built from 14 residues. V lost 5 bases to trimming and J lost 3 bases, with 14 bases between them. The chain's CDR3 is CASSLTGNVYEQYF. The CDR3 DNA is TGTGCCAGCAGCCTTACAGGGAATGTCTACGAGCAGTACTTC.

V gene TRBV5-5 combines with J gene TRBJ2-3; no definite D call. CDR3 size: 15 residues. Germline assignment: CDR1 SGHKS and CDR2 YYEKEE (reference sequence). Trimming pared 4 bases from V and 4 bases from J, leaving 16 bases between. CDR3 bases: TGTGCCAGCAGCGCCCTTCTCCCGGGTCCAGATACGCAGTATTTT. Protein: CASSALLPGPDTQYF.

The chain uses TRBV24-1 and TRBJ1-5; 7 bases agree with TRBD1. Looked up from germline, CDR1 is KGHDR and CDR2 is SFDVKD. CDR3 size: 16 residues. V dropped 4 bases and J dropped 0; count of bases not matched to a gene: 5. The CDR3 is CATSDRDSYSNQPQHF. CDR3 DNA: TGTGCCACCAGTGACAGGGACAGTTATAGCAATCAGCCCCAGCATTTT.